These T cell receptor beta chains were read from a single sample in a study of T cell repertoires in cytomegalovirus infection. For these receptors, no antigen is known. TCRdb re-derived calls from the reads in MiXCR, one entry per CDR3 protein. The sample contains 550,000 to 700,000 distinct CDR3 sequences, almost 40% of which appear only once. The sequenced sample was cultured PBMCs, obtained from culture after CMV antigen stimulation. These receptors were taken from a human donor in good health (CMV status not recorded). Some clones in this sample may be carry-over from other donors' samples. CDR3s include the opening cysteine and the closing phenylalanine or tryptophan. A D gene is named only where the DNA matches it firmly. Rows give clone size only sometimes, using once, few, many, or a class for an expanded clone.

clone_size: NA; d_call: TRBD2; cdr3_length: 14; v_call: TRBV20-1; j_call: TRBJ2-3; cdr3_nt: TGCAGTGCTCCTAGCGGGGGTAGCACAGATACGCAGTATTTT; cdr3_aa: CSAPSGGSTDTQYF
clone_size: NA; d_call: NA; cdr3_length: 15; v_call: TRBV27; j_call: TRBJ2-7; cdr3_nt: TGTGCCAGCAGTTCCTCTTTAGGGGGCTCCTACGAGCAGTACTTC; cdr3_aa: CASSSSLGGSYEQYF
clone_size: few; d_call: TRBD1; cdr3_length: 15; v_call: TRBV6-5; j_call: TRBJ2-7; cdr3_nt: TGTGCCAGCAGTTACCGTTCTTGGACAGGGGCCGAGCAGTACTTC; cdr3_aa: CASSYRSWTGAEQYF
clone_size: NA; d_call: NA; cdr3_length: 15; v_call: TRBV7-2; j_call: TRBJ2-3; cdr3_nt: TGTGCCAGCAGCTTCCAACTCGGCCCGACAGATACGCAGTATTTT; cdr3_aa: CASSFQLGPTDTQYF
clone_size: NA; d_call: NA; cdr3_length: 15; v_call: TRBV7-2; j_call: TRBJ2-1; cdr3_nt: TGTGCCAGCAGCTTCGGGCAGGGGGGCTACAATGAGCAGTTCTTC; cdr3_aa: CASSFGQGGYNEQFF
clone_size: NA; d_call: NA; cdr3_length: 13; v_call: TRBV10-3; j_call: TRBJ2-3; cdr3_nt: TGTGCCATCCTAGCGAGCGGCACAGATACGCAGTATTTT; cdr3_aa: CAILASGTDTQYF
clone_size: NA; d_call: NA; cdr3_length: 13; v_call: TRBV7-9; j_call: TRBJ2-7; cdr3_nt: TGTGCCAGCAGCTTAACTCTCGATGCCCTCGAGGACTTC; cdr3_aa: CASSLTLDALEDF
clone_size: NA; d_call: NA; cdr3_length: 16; v_call: TRBV7-8; j_call: TRBJ2-5; cdr3_nt: TGTGCCAGCAGCCCACGATCCCAAGGGGTCAAAGAGACCCAGTACTTC; cdr3_aa: CASSPRSQGVKETQYF
clone_size: few; d_call: TRBD1; cdr3_length: 16; v_call: TRBV10-3; j_call: TRBJ2-7; cdr3_nt: TGTGCCATCAGTGACATGGACAGGGTCGCGTCCTACGAGCAGTACTTC; cdr3_aa: CAISDMDRVASYEQYF
clone_size: NA; d_call: TRBD2; cdr3_length: 14; v_call: TRBV20-1; j_call: TRBJ2-1; cdr3_nt: TGCAGTGCTAGACGGAGCGGGGGTCCTGGTGAGCAGTTCTTC; cdr3_aa: CSARRSGGPGEQFF
clone_size: NA; d_call: NA; cdr3_length: 14; v_call: TRBV7-2; j_call: TRBJ2-3; cdr3_nt: TGTGCCAGCAGCTTAGAGTATGTCGGGGATTCGCAGTATTTT; cdr3_aa: CASSLEYVGDSQYF
clone_size: NA; d_call: NA; cdr3_length: 13; v_call: TRBV6-1; j_call: TRBJ1-1; cdr3_nt: TGTGCCAGCAGTGCTTGGACAGATGCTGAAGCTTTCTTT; cdr3_aa: CASSAWTDAEAFF
clone_size: few; d_call: NA; cdr3_length: 18; v_call: TRBV4-1; j_call: TRBJ2-7; cdr3_nt: TGCGCCAGCAGCCAAGAATCGATGGACGGGAGACGATCCTACGAGCAGTACTTC; cdr3_aa: CASSQESMDGRRSYEQYF
clone_size: once; d_call: TRBD2; cdr3_length: 16; v_call: TRBV20-1; j_call: TRBJ2-3; cdr3_nt: TGCAGTGCTAGAGATCGGGGGGGGTGGGGCTCAAATACGCAGTATTTT; cdr3_aa: CSARDRGGWGSNTQYF
clone_size: NA; d_call: NA; cdr3_length: 14; v_call: TRBV11-2; j_call: TRBJ2-1; cdr3_nt: TGTGCCAGCAGCTTAGGAGAGCGCCGAGGGATCCAGTTCTTC; cdr3_aa: CASSLGERRGIQFF
clone_size: many; d_call: NA; cdr3_length: 13; v_call: TRBV7-2; j_call: TRBJ2-1; cdr3_nt: TGTGCCAGCAGCTTCCTATCCCAGGATGAGCAGTTCTTC; cdr3_aa: CASSFLSQDEQFF
clone_size: few; d_call: NA; cdr3_length: 12; v_call: TRBV10-3; j_call: TRBJ1-4; cdr3_nt: TGTGCCATCAGTGGAAGAGATGAAAAACTGTTTTTT; cdr3_aa: CAISGRDEKLFF
clone_size: NA; d_call: NA; cdr3_length: 15; v_call: TRBV12-3/TRBV12-4; j_call: TRBJ1-6; cdr3_nt: TGTGCCAGCAGTTTAGGGACGGCTTATAATTCACCCCTCCACTTT; cdr3_aa: CASSLGTAYNSPLHF
clone_size: NA; d_call: TRBD2; cdr3_length: 18; v_call: TRBV28; j_call: TRBJ2-7; cdr3_nt: TGTGCCAGCAGACCAACGGGACTAGCGGGGGGCGGGGACTACGAGCAGTACTTC; cdr3_aa: CASRPTGLAGGGDYEQYF
clone_size: NA; d_call: NA; cdr3_length: 14; v_call: TRBV4-1; j_call: TRBJ2-7; cdr3_nt: TGCGCCAGCAGCCAAGTGGAGGGACCCTACGAGCAGTACTTC; cdr3_aa: CASSQVEGPYEQYF
clone_size: NA; d_call: NA; cdr3_length: 9; v_call: TRBV7-3; j_call: TRBJ1-1; cdr3_nt: TGTGCCCGCCCCCTTAAAGCTTTCTTT; cdr3_aa: CARPLKAFF
clone_size: NA; d_call: TRBD2; cdr3_length: 12; v_call: TRBV11-3; j_call: TRBJ2-1; cdr3_nt: TGTGCCAGCAGTCTAACCGGGACTAGGCAGTTCTTC; cdr3_aa: CASSLTGTRQFF
clone_size: NA; d_call: TRBD1; cdr3_length: 15; v_call: TRBV20-1; j_call: TRBJ1-5; cdr3_nt: TGCAGTGCTAGGGGGACAGGGGGCGCGGGGCAGCCCCAGCATTTT; cdr3_aa: CSARGTGGAGQPQHF